This is a list of T cell receptor beta chains from one sample in a study of blood T cells in healthy people across ages. TCRdb processed the 5' RACE reads anew with MiXCR; each CDR3 protein has one entry. The sample records fewer than 2,000,000 distinct CDR3 sequences, roughly 43% being singletons. The sequenced sample was blood. The source of these receptors is a human donor in good health. Both conserved end residues are trimmed from each CDR3.

cdr3_length	v_call	cdr3_aa
13	TRBV20-1	SASGGTGEHQPQH
13	TRBV20-1	SARRTARWGETQY
16	TRBV10-3	ATKDLRATRGVDPEQF
15	TRBV28	ASSFHDDRANTGELF
13	TRBV7-6	ASSLPASVGETQY
12	TRBV3-1	ASSQDNRYYEQY
14	TRBV7-2	ASSLGPSQSAYEQY
12	TRBV28	ASSLAGWTDTQY
14	TRBV20-1	SALRPGQGTNYGYT
14	TRBV7-6	ASSNRTGVSRHGYT
12	TRBV7-2	ASSQYSGGNEQF
12	TRBV20-1	SAPHLASSYEQY
12	TRBV28	ASIRARNTDTQY
13	TRBV20-1	SAGGWGNSYNEQF
12	TRBV6-6	ASSGRDTLYEQY
13	TRBV7-6	ASSSNEYLPDTQY
13	TRBV6-6	ASSPLQGFSTEAF
13	TRBV29-1	SVDPRDPTFNEQF
14	TRBV7-8	ASTDMVDFKDYGYT
10	TRBV3-1	ASSGFPSTIY
11	TRBV7-3	ASSLTREQPQH
13	TRBV6-2/TRBV6-3	ASSYGLGSGETQY
13	TRBV7-6	ASSPWASGTDTQY
15	TRBV4-1	ASSHTGFGSGGQPQH
14	TRBV5-1	ASSLAFGGADNTQY
13	TRBV29-1	SAEGTAALNNEQF
11	TRBV20-1	SAGSGVSTEAF
13	TRBV10-3	ATSEAKDRDYGYT
13	TRBV7-2	ASSFDGLSNQPQH
14	TRBV7-9	ASSLAGSGIADTQY
13	TRBV12-3/TRBV12-4	ASSCRGLSNQPQH
11	TRBV30	AWSVDSGTEAF
15	TRBV7-2	ASSSSGLAGGHKTQY
12	TRBV7-9	ASSHVVQGTEAF
15	TRBV4-2	ASSPSLRAGAKNIQY
12	TRBV28	ASSSGTEEYEQY
17	TRBV5-1	ASSPRGHGMGQSFGEQY
12	TRBV7-2	ASTRSRGGGELF
12	TRBV7-8	AGGDTRLNTEAF
13	TRBV7-9	ASSSNPQGDMEQY
14	TRBV12-3/TRBV12-4	ASSLFIDRAGNEQF
15	TRBV10-3	AISESIGGGGQETQY
10	TRBV12-3/TRBV12-4	ATRTEGHEQF
12	TRBV10-3	AISRQGDDQPQH
12	TRBV11-2	ASSKGQGLETQY
13	TRBV12-3/TRBV12-4	ASSRTNGGTDTQY
9	TRBV20-1	SARTSSQQF
16	TRBV7-9	ASSQGTGDGSWTDTQY
14	TRBV10-3	AISELAGGPRETQY
12	TRBV20-1	SATSQTNTYEQY
12	TRBV12-3/TRBV12-4	ASSLGLARGTQY
12	TRBV5-1	ASSLASTGIEQY
11	TRBV29-1	SVGGSTGYEQY
14	TRBV20-1	SASGQVWDRTDTQY
12	TRBV29-1	SVELRDENYEQY
14	TRBV7-3	ASSFDSVVGANVLT